The 10 T cell receptor beta chains listed next were all sequenced from one sample in a study of CD8 T cells in ankylosing spondylitis. TCRdb redid the calling of the 5' RACE reads with MiXCR, one entry per CDR3 protein. The sample lists around 210,000 distinct CDR3 sequences; less than 9.5% were seen once. The sample taken for sequencing was blood, either unsorted or a sorted T cell fraction (not recorded which). The receptors were gathered from a female donor with ankylosing spondylitis or in good health (not recorded which).

This clonotype was counted many times. This chain links TRBV6-1 with TRBJ2-3; TRBD1 aligns across 9 bases. This CDR3 has 14 residues. J gave up 3 bases and V 8 bases, and 6 bases lay outside the gene matches. Germline loops: CDR1 MNHNS, CDR2 SASEGT. Here the CDR3 DNA reads TGTGCCAGCGGCAGGACAGGGGTGACAGATACGCAGTATTTT. Its translation is CASGRTGVTDTQYF.

Ten or more counts support this clonotype. The CDR3 here is CASSQPSTASSYNEQFF. The CDR3, as DNA: TGCGCCAGCAGCCAGCCGTCAACAGCGAGCTCCTACAATGAGCAGTTCTTC. This chain connects TRBV4-3 to TRBJ2-1, with unresolved D. This CDR3 spans 17 amino acids. Per germline, CDR1 LGHNA and CDR2 YSLEER. V gave up 3 bases and J gave up 0 bases, with 15 bases separating them.

This clonotype was picked up many times. The chain uses TRBV4-2 and TRBJ1-2; the D is unclear. The germline V gene encodes CDR1 LGHNA and CDR2 YNFKEQ. This CDR3 has 14 residues. Trimming left V 4 bases short and J 8 bases short, with 17 bases between. CDR3 nucleotide sequence: TGTGCCAGCAGCCGCCCTTCGGGGATTGGCGGCTACACCTTC. Translation gives CASSRPSGIGGYTF.

In its sample, this clonotype was seen many times. The gene calls are TRBV20-1 and TRBJ1-1, with 7 bases lining up with TRBD1. Germline CDR1 reads DFQATT; CDR2 reads SNEGSKA (reference sequence). J gave up 1 base and V 6 bases, and 2 bases lay outside the gene matches. The CDR3 is 12 residues long. The DNA of the CDR3 is TGCAGTGCCTGGGACAGGAACACTGAAGCTTTCTTT. It specifies CSAWDRNTEAFF.

The chain employs TRBV3-1 and TRBJ2-1; 10 bases match TRBD2. Germline V gives CDR1 LGHDT, CDR2 YNNKEL (reference sequence). The CDR3 spans 17 residues. Germline trimming cut 8 bases from V and 4 bases from J; bases unmatched to any gene: 14. The CDR3 is CASGPIASGSPYNEQFF. The CDR3 nucleotides read TGTGCCAGCGGCCCGATCGCTAGCGGGAGTCCTTACAATGAGCAGTTCTTC.

In this sample, this clonotype turned up many times. The rearrangement joins TRBV15 to TRBJ2-4; 10 nucleotides align to TRBD1. V lost 7 bases, J lost 6 bases, and 9 bases stayed unmatched. CDR3 length: 15 amino acids. CDR1 is LNHNV and CDR2 is YYDKDF in the germline V gene (reference sequence). The CDR3: CATTRDRGPSNIQYF. CDR3 nucleotide sequence: TGTGCCACCACGCGGGACAGGGGCCCCTCAAACATTCAGTACTTC. The whole variable domain, filled in from reference TRBV15 and TRBJ2-4, reads DAMVIQNPRYQVTQFGKPVTLSCSQTLNHNVMYWYQQKSSQAPKLLFHYYDKDFNNEADTPDNFQSRRPNTSFCFLDIRSPGLGDTAMYLCATTRDRGPSNIQYFGAGTRLSVL.

This clonotype was counted only a few times. The chain recombines TRBV11-2 with TRBJ2-5; D tentatively fits TRBD1 or TRBD2 (6 bases each). The V gene's germline CDR1 is SGHAT and CDR2 FQNNGV. This CDR3 region has 13 residues. Trimming removed 5 bases at V and 8 bases at J, with 15 bases between. As DNA, the CDR3 is TGTGCCAGCAGCAAGGGGGTCGGGGGAACCCAGTACTTC. Protein sequence: CASSKGVGGTQYF.

This clonotype was recorded at least ten times. The chain joins TRBV29-1 to TRBJ2-7; weak D call: TRBD1 (6 bases). The CDR3 totals 14 residues. The germline V gene has CDR1 SQVTM and CDR2 ANQGSEA. Deletions cut 7 bases from V and 3 bases from J, with 19 bases between. In DNA form, the CDR3 reads TGCAGCGCCCGGACAGCTAGATTTAACTACGAGCAGTACTTC. Residues: CSARTARFNYEQYF.

This clonotype turned up a few times. The gene calls are TRBV7-2 and TRBJ1-1; TRBD1 aligns across 7 bases. This CDR3 comprises 12 residues. J gave up 7 bases and V 5 bases, and 4 bases lay outside the gene matches. Germline-derived CDR1 and CDR2 are SGHTA and FQGNSA. CDR3 loop: CASSRDRFEAFF. The CDR3 DNA is TGTGCCAGCAGCCGGGACAGATTTGAAGCTTTCTTT.

This clonotype occurred many times. The chain joins TRBV5-1 to TRBJ1-6; D is undetermined. Trimming took off 0 bases at V and 10 bases at J, with 11 bases between the two ends. CDR3 size: 14 residues. CDR1 is SGHRS, CDR2 YFSETQ, per germline. The CDR3 loop is CASSLGQDGSPLHF. DNA of the CDR3: TGCGCCAGCAGCTTGGGGCAAGATGGATCACCCCTCCACTTT.